One sample yielded the 27 T cell receptor beta chains listed below, sequenced in a study of shared clonotypes between healthy human individuals. Data came from immunoSEQ multiplex PCR; TCRdb stores just in-frame clones and leaves some out. The sample lists about 2.5 million clones; just under 95% were seen once. The source material was naive CD4+ T cells from PBMCs. Documented subset: CD45RA+ positively selected. Source of these receptors: a man aged 18 to 30 in good health. Some clones in this sample may be carry-over from other donors' samples.

This sequence joins TRBV6-5 and TRBJ2-5; D gene uncertain. The CDR3 runs to 15 residues. V dropped 2 bases and J dropped 5 bases, with 15 bases sitting between them. The germline CDR1 and CDR2 sequences are MNHEY and SVGAGI. CDR3 DNA: TGTGCCAGCAGTTACAATGCCGGAAGTAGGGAGACCCAGTACTTC. Translated, it gives CASSYNAGSRETQYF.

To note about this clone: This sample also contains other DNA sequences that code for the same CDR3. This chain uses TRBV4-2 with TRBJ2-1, with TRBD2 matching over 10 bases. CDR1 is LGHNA and CDR2 is YNFKEQ in the germline V gene. The CDR3 spans 17 residues. J was trimmed by 4 bases and V by 1 base; bases with no gene match: 7. The CDR3, as DNA: TGTGCCAGCAGCCAAGTCGTGGCTAGCGGGAGTTACAATGAGCAGTTCTTC. This sequence encodes CASSQVVASGSYNEQFF.

This chain links TRBV7-3 with TRBJ1-1, with a weak D call TRBD1 (6 bases). This CDR3 region has 13 residues. Trimming removed 5 bases from V and 6 bases from J, with 13 bases in between. The germline V gene has CDR1 SGHTA and CDR2 FQGTGA. CDR3 bases: TGTGCCAGCAGCGAACAGGGTTTTCCTGAAGCTTTCTTT. Translated: CASSEQGFPEAFF.

This sequence joins TRBV18 and TRBJ2-3; D could derive from TRBD1 or TRBD2 (6 bases each). The CDR3 consists of 15 residues. Germline V lookup: CDR1 KGHSH, CDR2 LQKENI. Trimming pared 2 bases from V and 0 bases from J, leaving 9 bases between. In DNA form, the CDR3 reads TGTGCCAGCTCACCAGCGGGACAAAGCACAGATACGCAGTATTTT. It translates to CASSPAGQSTDTQYF. Together with reference TRBV18 and TRBJ2-3, the CDR3 gives the full variable domain: NAGVMQNPRHLVRRRGQEARLRCSPMKGHSHVYWYRQLPEEGLKFMVYLQKENIIDESGMPKERFSAEFPKEGPSILRIQQVVRGDSAAYFCASSPAGQSTDTQYFGPGTRLTVL.

V usage is TRBV10-3 and J usage is TRBJ1-2; 7 nucleotides line up with TRBD1. This CDR3 is built from 12 residues. CDR1 and CDR2 (germline): ENHRY, SYGVKD. The trim removed 4 bases at V and 6 bases at J, leaving 2 bases unmatched. The DNA for the CDR3 is TGTGCCATCAGTGGGCAGGGGGATGGCTACACCTTC. Amino acid sequence: CAISGQGDGYTF.

This chain uses TRBV6-1 with TRBJ1-5; the D is unclear. V lost 1 base, J lost 0 bases, and 7 bases lay in between. CDR3 length: 15 amino acids. Germline V gene lookup returns CDR1 MNHNS and CDR2 SASEGT. In nucleotides, the CDR3 is TGTGCCAGCAGTGAAGGCAGTAATAGCAATCAGCCCCAGCATTTT. As protein: CASSEGSNSNQPQHF.

The rearrangement joins TRBV7-2 to TRBJ2-3; D call uncertain. The CDR3 extends over 14 amino acids. Trimming removed 0 bases at V and 0 bases at J, with 4 bases between. Germline V CDR1 and CDR2: SGHTA, FQGNSA. The CDR3 coding sequence is TGTGCCAGCAGCTTAGCGAAGAGCACAGATACGCAGTATTTT. Its translation: CASSLAKSTDTQYF.

In its sample, this clone was seen once. This sequence joins TRBV7-3 and TRBJ2-1; D possibly uses TRBD1 or TRBD2 (5 bases each). Germline CDR1 and CDR2: SGHTA and FQGTGA. Trimming took off 2 bases at V and 10 bases at J, with 15 bases between the two ends. The CDR3 length is 14 residues. The DNA for the CDR3 is TGTGCCAGCAGCTTAGGGACGAACCGTGAGGAGCAGTTCTTC. Translation: CASSLGTNREEQFF. The variable domain in full, completed from reference TRBV7-3 and TRBJ2-1, reads GAGVSQTPSNKVTEKGKYVELRCDPISGHTALYWYRQSLGQGPEFLIYFQGTGAADDSGLPNDRFFAVRPEGSVSTLKIQRTERGDSAVYLCASSLGTNREEQFFGPGTRLTVL.

V and J are TRBV4-1 and TRBJ2-3, with TRBD2 matching over 12 bases. The CDR3 sequence is 18 residues long. Germline assignment: CDR1 MGHRA and CDR2 YSYEKL. With V trimmed by 4 bases and J by 6 bases, 14 bases remained unmatched. The CDR3 DNA reads TGCGCCAGCAGCCGATTAGGACTAGCGGGGAACGGGGGGGATACGCAGTATTTT. Its protein product is CASSRLGLAGNGGDTQYF.

The chain has TRBV19 and TRBJ1-2, with 7 bases matching TRBD1. In germline, CDR1 is LNHDA, CDR2 SQIVND (reference sequence). Losses at the gene ends were 3 bases for V and 3 bases for J; bases not matched to a gene: 1. CDR3 length: 13 amino acids. The chain's CDR3 is CASSMGTDYGYTF. The CDR3 DNA follows: TGTGCCAGTAGTATGGGGACAGACTATGGCTACACCTTC.

The rearrangement uses TRBV15 and TRBJ1-5, with D tentatively TRBD1 (5 bases). The CDR3 runs 15 residues. V was cut by 8 bases and J by 3 bases, with 17 bases left in between. The germline V gene encodes CDR1 LNHNV and CDR2 YYDKDF (reference sequence). As DNA, the CDR3 is TGTGCCACCGGCCGCGGGGGATCGGACAATCAGCCCCAGCATTTT. Protein: CATGRGGSDNQPQHF.

The CDR3 here is CASRAGTNKNIQYF. The DNA of the CDR3 is TGCGCCAGCAGGGCCGGGACTAATAAAAACATTCAGTACTTC. This chain joins TRBV5-1 and TRBJ2-4; TRBD2 matches at 7 bases. Germline values: CDR1 SGHRS, CDR2 YFSETQ. CDR3 length equals 14 residues. With 5 bases clipped from V and 4 bases from J, the junction kept 6 bases outside the gene matches.

This rearrangement joins TRBV7-3 to TRBJ2-1, with 10 bases lining up with TRBD2. Germline-derived CDR1 and CDR2 are SGHTA and FQGTGA. V shed 1 base and J 5 bases; nucleotides not matched to a gene: 8. The CDR3 covers 17 residues. The CDR3 protein is CASSLMPSGRGDNEQFF. The CDR3 nucleotides read TGTGCCAGCAGCTTAATGCCTAGCGGGAGAGGGGACAATGAGCAGTTCTTC.

The chain uses TRBV6-6 and TRBJ2-1, with TRBD2 matching over 8 bases. This CDR3 comprises 14 residues. Germline-derived CDR1 and CDR2 are MNHNY and SVGAGI (reference sequence). J gave up 10 bases and V 4 bases, and 9 bases lay outside the gene matches. The CDR3 DNA is TGTGCCAGCAGTTTAGCGGGATGGTCAATCGAGCAGTTCTTC. This gives the protein CASSLAGWSIEQFF.

The rearrangement uses TRBV14 and TRBJ2-2; unclear D gene. V was clipped by 4 bases and J by 4 bases, with 13 bases between them. CDR1 is SGHDN and CDR2 is FVKESK in the germline V gene. This CDR3 contains 15 residues. This chain's CDR3 is CASSPSLQITGELFF. CDR3 DNA: TGTGCCAGCAGCCCGTCGCTCCAAATCACCGGGGAGCTGTTTTTT.

The chain carries TRBV7-2 and TRBJ1-4; unclear D gene. The ends were cut back, 6 bases at V and 8 bases at J, with 13 bases in the middle. The germline CDR1 and CDR2 sequences are SGHTA and FQGNSA. This CDR3 is 13 amino acids long. CDR3 in amino acids: CASRLDLGEKLFF. CDR3 sequence (DNA): TGTGCCAGCAGGCTCGACTTGGGAGAAAAACTGTTTTTT.

This clone was seen just once. The chain joins TRBV9 to TRBJ2-5; 10 positions match TRBD2. The CDR3 spans 17 residues. Trimming cost V 6 bases and J 2 bases; bases outside gene matches: 13. CDR1 is SGDLS, CDR2 YYNGEE, per germline. CDR3 amino acids: CASMVASGREEQETQYF. CDR3 bases: TGTGCCAGCATGGTGGCTAGCGGGAGAGAGGAGCAAGAGACCCAGTACTTC.

The chain has TRBV5-1 and TRBJ2-7; 7 nucleotides align to TRBD2. There are 14 residues in the CDR3. The trim removed 5 bases at V and 1 base at J, leaving 6 bases unmatched. Germline V gene lookup returns CDR1 SGHRS and CDR2 YFSETQ. The CDR3 spells CASRNQGLSYEQYF. CDR3 bases: TGCGCCAGCAGGAATCAGGGACTATCCTACGAGCAGTACTTC.

J is TRBJ2-7 and V is TRBV2, with 11 nucleotides matching TRBD2. V lost 0 bases to trimming and J lost 5 bases; unmatched junction nucleotides: 6. In germline, CDR1 is SNHLY, CDR2 FYNNEI. The CDR3 is 16 amino acids. The CDR3, as DNA: TGTGCCAGCAGTGAAGCATTTCTAGCGGGAGGCGACGAGCAGTACTTC. Protein: CASSEAFLAGGDEQYF.

This clone came up a few times. This chain uses TRBV10-2 with TRBJ1-4; 7 nucleotides line up with TRBD1. Looked up from germline, CDR1 is WSHSY and CDR2 is SAAADI. The CDR3 consists of 15 residues. The J segment lost 6 bases and the V segment lost 2 bases, leaving 6 bases of the junction unmatched. CDR3 sequence (DNA): TGCGCCAGCAGTGAGCAGGGGGTCGGGGATGAAAAACTGTTTTTT. Translating it yields CASSEQGVGDEKLFF.

This chain links TRBV7-9 with TRBJ1-3; no clear D gene. From germline, CDR1 is SEHNR and CDR2 FQNEAQ (reference sequence). The CDR3 extends over 14 amino acids. Trimming pared 5 bases from V and 1 base from J, leaving 9 bases between. CDR3 in amino acids: CASSPSGSGNTIYF. CDR3 DNA: TGTGCCAGCAGCCCCTCAGGTTCTGGAAACACCATATATTTT.

The chain employs TRBV5-1 and TRBJ1-1; D call uncertain. CDR3 length: 16 amino acids. The V gene lost 6 bases and the J gene lost 1 base, with 19 bases spanning the gap. In germline, CDR1 is SGHRS, CDR2 YFSETQ. The CDR3 here is CASKPNVGSSNTEAFF. CDR3 DNA sequence: TGCGCCAGCAAACCGAATGTGGGTTCTTCGAACACTGAAGCTTTCTTT.

This chain connects TRBV18 to TRBJ2-7; D possibly corresponds to TRBD1 (6 bases). CDR1 and CDR2 from the germline V gene are KGHSH and LQKENI. The V end lost 0 bases, the J end lost 3 bases, and 12 bases lay between the germline ends. CDR3 length: 15 amino acids. The CDR3 loop reads CASSPPRTAYYEQYF. The CDR3 DNA reads TGTGCCAGCTCACCACCGAGGACAGCCTACTACGAGCAGTACTTC. Based on the CDR3 plus reference TRBV18 and TRBJ2-7, the full variable domain is NAGVMQNPRHLVRRRGQEARLRCSPMKGHSHVYWYRQLPEEGLKFMVYLQKENIIDESGMPKERFSAEFPKEGPSILRIQQVVRGDSAAYFCASSPPRTAYYEQYFGPGTRLTVT.

To note about this clone: The sample holds other DNA sequences that translate to the same CDR3. CDR3 residues: CAISDREYNSPLHF. The CDR3 region has the DNA TGTGCCATCAGTGACAGGGAGTATAATTCACCCCTCCACTTT. V is TRBV10-3 and J is TRBJ1-6, with D maybe TRBD1 (5 bases). The V gene's germline CDR1 is ENHRY and CDR2 SYGVKD. Trimming took 3 bases from V and 4 from J, leaving 7 bases between them. The CDR3 totals 14 residues.

This clone showed up just a few times. J is TRBJ2-7 and V is TRBV18; D not resolved. The CDR3 covers 12 residues. The V and J ends lost 6 bases and 1 base respectively, with 7 bases between them. Germline V lookup: CDR1 KGHSH, CDR2 LQKENI. The CDR3 nucleotides read TGTGCCAGCTCCTCCCAGTCCTACGAGCAGTACTTC. This gives the protein CASSSQSYEQYF.

V usage is TRBV7-2 and J usage is TRBJ2-3; 10 bases match TRBD2. The CDR3 consists of 18 residues. Germline values: CDR1 SGHTA, CDR2 FQGNSA. The J segment lost 2 bases and the V segment lost 6 bases, leaving 14 bases of the junction unmatched. CDR3 nucleotides: TGTGCCAGCAGTCCCGGGCGCTCTAGCGGGGGCCCCACAGATACGCAGTATTTT. It specifies CASSPGRSSGGPTDTQYF.

This chain uses TRBV30 with TRBJ2-5, with D maybe TRBD2 (5 bases). The CDR3 contains 13 residues. Looked up from germline, CDR1 is GTSNPN and CDR2 is SVGIG (reference sequence). V lost 2 bases and J 3 bases, leaving 10 bases between the germline ends. CDR3 amino acids: CAWSFGEKETQYF. For the CDR3, the DNA is TGTGCCTGGAGTTTCGGGGAGAAAGAGACCCAGTACTTC.